Here is one TCR beta chain with its context. From germline, CDR1 is MNHEY and CDR2 SVGEGT. The CDR3 is made up of 15 amino acids. With 8 bases removed from V and 1 base from J, the gap between germline ends came to 17 bases. The data derive from a study of blood T cells in healthy people across ages. Combining a sample-barcoded 5' primer with a J-beta primer mix, a second PCR ran for roughly 7 to 12 cycles. MiXCR, applied by TCRdb to the 5' RACE reads, yields one record per CDR3 protein. The table includes 550,000 to 600,000 distinct CDR3 sequences, about 26% detected once. This TCR was recovered from a woman aged 65 to 85 in good health. This chain joins TRBV6-2 or TRBV6-3 and TRBJ1-1; tentatively, D is TRBD1 (6 bases). Sequencing was done on a sample of blood. This chain's CDR3 is CASQRGASQNTEAFF. DNA of the CDR3: TGTGCCAGCCAAAGGGGGGCTTCCCAGAACACTGAAGCTTTCTTT.